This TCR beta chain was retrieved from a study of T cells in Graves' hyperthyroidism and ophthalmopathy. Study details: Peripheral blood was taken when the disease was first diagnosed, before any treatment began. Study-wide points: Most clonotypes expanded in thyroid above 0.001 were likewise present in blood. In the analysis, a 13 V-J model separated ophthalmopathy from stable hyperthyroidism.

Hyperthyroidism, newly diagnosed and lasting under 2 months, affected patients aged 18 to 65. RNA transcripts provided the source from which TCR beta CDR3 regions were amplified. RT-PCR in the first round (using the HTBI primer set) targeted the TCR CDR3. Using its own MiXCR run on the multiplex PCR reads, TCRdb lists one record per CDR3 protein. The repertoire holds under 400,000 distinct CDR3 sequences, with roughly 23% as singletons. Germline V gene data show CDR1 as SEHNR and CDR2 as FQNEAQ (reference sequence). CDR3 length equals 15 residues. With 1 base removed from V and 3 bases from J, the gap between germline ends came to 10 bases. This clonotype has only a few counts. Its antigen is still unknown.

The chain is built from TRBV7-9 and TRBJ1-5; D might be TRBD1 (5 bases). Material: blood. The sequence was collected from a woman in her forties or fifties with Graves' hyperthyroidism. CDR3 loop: CASSLGGSPNQPQHF. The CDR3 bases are TGTGCCAGCAGCTTAGGGGGCAGCCCCAATCAGCCCCAGCATTTT.